These 17 T cell receptor beta chains came from one sample sequenced in a study of naive and memory T cell subsets. Blood and skin TCR RNA was reverse transcribed with alpha and beta constant primers. TCRdb ran MiXCR on the UMI-ligation and nested PCR reads and lists one entry per CDR3 protein. The sample has roughly 18,000 distinct CDR3 sequences, approximately 9.6% seen once. The treatment is: skin biopsy from PPD injection site in Mantoux-positive individual. Reverse transcription used DNase-treated unsorted total RNA, aiming for roughly 1 to 1,100 ng. Sequenced material: skin, taken from a tuberculin skin test site. These receptors were taken from an adult in good health.

The chain is built from TRBV20-1 and TRBJ2-1; 10 bases agree with TRBD2. V was pared by 0 bases and J by 4 bases, with 12 bases of the junction left unmatched. The CDR3 has 18 amino acids. Germline loops: CDR1 DFQATT, CDR2 SNEGSKA (reference sequence). The CDR3 reads CSARDELRLAGVYNEQFF. CDR3 coding DNA: TGCAGTGCTAGAGATGAGTTAAGGCTAGCGGGAGTGTACAATGAGCAGTTCTTC.

The chain employs TRBV5-6 and TRBJ2-3, with a possible D match to TRBD2 (5 bases). The length of the CDR3 is 12 residues. Trimming left V 4 bases short and J 3 bases short, with 6 bases between. Per the germline V gene, CDR1 is SGHDT and CDR2 is YYEEEE. This chain's CDR3 is CASSPGTDTQYF. The CDR3 bases are TGTGCCAGCAGCCCGGGAACAGATACGCAGTATTTT.

This clonotype was seen ten or more times. The J gene is TRBJ2-7, the V gene TRBV5-1; TRBD2 matches at 8 bases. CDR3 size: 16 residues. Germline V CDR1 and CDR2: SGHRS, YFSETQ. V gave up 0 bases and J gave up 3 bases; unmatched junction bases: 8. Here the CDR3 reads CASSLGSAGGIYEQYF. The CDR3 bases are TGCGCCAGCAGCTTGGGGAGTGCGGGGGGAATCTACGAGCAGTACTTC.

This clonotype was detected many times. The chain couples TRBV20-1 to TRBJ1-5, with 7 bases lining up with TRBD1. Germline CDR1 is DFQATT and CDR2 is SNEGSKA (reference sequence). The CDR3 runs 14 residues. With V trimmed by 6 bases and J by 9 bases, 14 bases remained unmatched. CDR3 sequence: CSARGPGGVGPQHF. The CDR3, as DNA: TGCAGTGCACGCGGGCCAGGGGGGGTCGGGCCCCAGCATTTT.

On this clonotype: Being one base from a much bigger clone, this may be a read error. The gene calls are TRBV19 and TRBJ2-2; 7 nucleotides agree with TRBD1. The germline CDR1 and CDR2 sequences are LNHDA and SQIVND (reference sequence). CDR3 length: 12 residues. The CDR3 DNA follows: TGTACCAGTAGTTCGGACAGGGGGGAGCTGTTTTTT. The encoded protein is CTSSSDRGELFF. Drawing the rest from reference TRBV19 and TRBJ2-2, the complete variable domain is DGGITQSPKYLFRKEGQNVTLSCEQNLNHDAMYWYRQDPGQGLRLIYYSQIVNDFQKGDIAEGYSVSREKKESFPLTVTSAQKNPTAFYLCTSSSDRGELFFGEGSRLTVL.

This clonotype has only one observation. This chain uses TRBV10-2 with TRBJ1-1; D might be TRBD1 (6 bases). Germline CDR1 is WSHSY and CDR2 is SAAADI. This CDR3 region has 14 residues. V was cut by 3 bases and J by 5 bases, with 13 bases left in between. CDR3: CASSDITGRTEAFF. DNA of the CDR3: TGCGCCAGCAGTGATATTACAGGGCGGACTGAAGCTTTCTTT.

This clonotype was found many times. The chain couples TRBV12-3 or TRBV12-4 to TRBJ2-3; D is unresolved. The V end lost 7 bases, the J end lost 4 bases, and 15 bases lay between the germline ends. This CDR3 is 14 amino acids long. As DNA, the CDR3 is TGTGCCAGCAAGGGAACTTGGCCGGCAGATACGCAGTATTTT. Residues: CASKGTWPADTQYF.

This clonotype was observed at least ten times. The V gene is TRBV11-2, the J gene TRBJ2-5; 7 bases map to TRBD1. Trimming took 5 bases from V and 1 from J; bases not matched to a gene: 7. From germline, CDR1 is SGHAT and CDR2 FQNNGV. The CDR3 loop spans 15 amino acids. CDR3 DNA: TGTGCCAGCAGCCGGAGACAGGGTCCCCAAGAGACCCAGTACTTC. Encoded protein: CASSRRQGPQETQYF.

The rearrangement links TRBV28 to TRBJ1-6; 7 bases align to TRBD1. Per germline, CDR1 MDHEN and CDR2 SYDVKM. The J segment lost 0 bases and the V segment lost 6 bases, leaving 5 bases of the junction unmatched. The CDR3 is made up of 16 amino acids. The CDR3 sequence is CASSQTGSSYNSPLHF. CDR3 sequence (DNA): TGTGCCAGCAGCCAGACAGGGAGCTCCTATAATTCACCCCTCCACTTT.

The V and J genes are TRBV7-9 and TRBJ2-7, with D possibly TRBD2 on 6 matching bases. The V end was cut by 1 base, the J end by 0 bases, with 10 bases between. The CDR3 sequence is 15 residues long. The germline V gene has CDR1 SEHNR and CDR2 FQNEAQ (reference sequence). CDR3 coding DNA: TGTGCCAGCAGCTTAGACGGGAGCACCTCCTACGAGCAGTACTTC. Its protein product is CASSLDGSTSYEQYF.

This clonotype was counted ten times or more. The rearrangement uses TRBV20-1 and TRBJ1-1; D is unresolved. CDR1 and CDR2 from the germline V gene are DFQATT and SNEGSKA (reference sequence). V was cut by 6 bases and J by 7 bases, with 15 bases left in between. The CDR3 is made up of 12 amino acids. DNA for the CDR3: TGCAGTGCGGGAGAAAGGCGTTATGAAGCTTTCTTT. This codes for CSAGERRYEAFF.

This clonotype was observed a handful of times. The chain carries TRBV6-5 and TRBJ2-7; D is unresolved. Trimming removed 0 bases at V and 4 bases at J, with 10 bases between. From germline, CDR1 is MNHEY and CDR2 SVGAGI. The CDR3 is made up of 14 amino acids. This CDR3 reads CASSYSISQYEQYF. CDR3 nucleotides: TGTGCCAGCAGTTACTCGATATCCCAGTACGAGCAGTACTTC.

The rearrangement uses TRBV12-3 or TRBV12-4 and TRBJ1-3, with D hard to call. CDR3 length: 18 amino acids. V lost 5 bases to trimming and J lost 1 base, with 21 bases between them. Here the CDR3 reads CASSPERGGSSSGNTIYF. The CDR3 nucleotides are TGTGCCAGCAGTCCTGAGCGTGGAGGGTCTTCTTCTGGAAACACCATATATTTT.

This clonotype has ten or more counts. This chain uses TRBV7-9 with TRBJ2-7; the D gene is possibly TRBD2 (6 bases). Germline V CDR1 and CDR2: SEHNR, FQNEAQ (reference sequence). The CDR3 totals 15 residues. Trimming removed 5 bases from V and 0 bases from J, with 14 bases in between. CDR3 coding DNA: TGTGCCAGCAGCCCCGGGGACTTGAGCTCCTACGAGCAGTACTTC. This translates into CASSPGDLSSYEQYF.

The genes are TRBV7-9 and TRBJ1-4; no reliable D call. The V gene lost 7 bases and the J gene lost 0 bases, with 9 bases spanning the gap. The CDR3 loop spans 14 amino acids. Germline V gene data show CDR1 as SEHNR and CDR2 as FQNEAQ (reference sequence). The chain's CDR3 is CASKRVATNEKLFF. Here the CDR3 DNA reads TGTGCCAGCAAACGGGTGGCAACTAATGAAAAACTGTTTTTT.

This clonotype was seen ten or more times. This chain uses TRBV18 with TRBJ2-1; TRBD1 aligns across 8 bases. The germline gives CDR1 KGHSH, CDR2 LQKENI. The CDR3 length is 15 residues. J gave up 10 bases and V 3 bases, and 11 bases lay outside the gene matches. The CDR3 spells CASSPTGTGISEQFF. In DNA form, the CDR3 reads TGTGCCAGCTCACCGACCGGGACAGGAATTTCAGAGCAGTTCTTC.

This clonotype was recorded many times. The V gene is TRBV25-1, the J gene TRBJ1-2, with D unresolved. V was cut by 3 bases and J by 8 bases, with 10 bases left in between. The CDR3 contains 12 residues. Germline-derived CDR1 and CDR2 are MGHDK and SYGVNS. CDR3 nucleotide sequence: TGTGCCAGCAGTGATTTACAAGGCGGCTACACCTTC. This gives the protein CASSDLQGGYTF.